These 26 T cell receptor beta chains came from one sample sequenced in a study of shared clonotypes between healthy human individuals. The assay was immunoSEQ multiplex PCR, and TCRdb's table has in-frame clones only and misses some. This table has roughly 1.4 million clones, just under 99% appearing once. The sample taken for sequencing was naive CD4+ T cells sorted from blood. The subset denotes: CD45RA+ positively selected. The receptors derive from a man aged 25 to 40 in good health.

V gene TRBV19 combines with J gene TRBJ2-3; perhaps D is TRBD1 or TRBD2 (6 bases each). Trimming removed 0 bases at V and 8 bases at J, with 12 bases between. This CDR3 is 14 amino acids long. Germline V gene lookup returns CDR1 LNHDA and CDR2 SQIVND (reference sequence). This CDR3 reads CASSIEGGGGTQYF. As DNA, the CDR3 is TGTGCCAGTAGTATAGAAGGAGGGGGAGGTACGCAGTATTTT.

V gene TRBV9 combines with J gene TRBJ2-2; 10 bases fit TRBD2. CDR3 length equals 17 residues. Losses at the gene ends were 4 bases for V and 0 bases for J; bases not matched to a gene: 6. Germline CDR1 is SGDLS and CDR2 is YYNGEE. The CDR3 DNA reads as TGTGCCAGCAGCTGGGAAAGCGGGAGGGCGAACACCGGGGAGCTGTTTTTT. It is translated as CASSWESGRANTGELFF.

The J gene is TRBJ2-5, the V gene TRBV7-9; 7 nucleotides agree with TRBD1. V shed 1 base and J 4 bases; nucleotides not matched to a gene: 6. Germline-derived CDR1 and CDR2 are SEHNR and FQNEAQ (reference sequence). The CDR3 covers 15 residues. The CDR3 DNA reads as TGTGCCAGCAGCTTAGGGGGACAGCCAGGAGAGACCCAGTACTTC. The encoded protein is CASSLGGQPGETQYF.

CDR3 sequence: CAWSSQPYEQYF. The CDR3 region has the DNA TGTGCCTGGAGTTCCCAGCCATACGAGCAGTACTTC. The chain couples TRBV30 to TRBJ2-7; D ambiguous. Trimming shortened V by 2 bases and J by 4 bases, and 9 bases separated the two germline ends. Germline CDR1 reads GTSNPN; CDR2 reads SVGIG (reference sequence). This CDR3 has 12 residues.

This chain connects TRBV7-2 to TRBJ2-1; no reliable D call. CDR1 and CDR2 from the germline V gene are SGHTA and FQGNSA. V dropped 9 bases and J dropped 4 bases, with 7 bases sitting between them. The CDR3 extends over 11 amino acids. CDR3 sequence (DNA): TGTGCCAGAGAGGCGTACAATGAGCAGTTCTTC. The encoded protein is CAREAYNEQFF.

The gene calls are TRBV7-8 and TRBJ1-4, with D maybe TRBD1 (5 bases). Germline V gene data show CDR1 as SGHVS and CDR2 as FQNEAQ. The CDR3 is made up of 17 amino acids. V was cut by 5 bases and J by 4 bases, with 20 bases left in between. CDR3 in amino acids: CASSKWGSPPYNEKLFF. As DNA, the CDR3 is TGTGCCAGCAGCAAGTGGGGCTCCCCACCCTATAATGAAAAACTGTTTTTT.

V gene TRBV7-9 combines with J gene TRBJ2-7; 12 bases map to TRBD2. The germline CDR1 and CDR2 sequences are SEHNR and FQNEAQ (reference sequence). V lost 5 bases to trimming and J lost 3 bases; unmatched junction nucleotides: 2. The CDR3 spans 14 residues. DNA of the CDR3: TGTGCCAGCAGCCGGACTAGCGGGATCTACGAGCAGTACTTC. Its translation: CASSRTSGIYEQYF.

The chain combines TRBV11-1 with TRBJ2-3; TRBD2 aligns across 10 bases. The CDR3 totals 17 residues. J was trimmed by 4 bases and V by 3 bases; bases with no gene match: 10. CDR1 SGHAT and CDR2 FQDESV come from the germline V gene (reference sequence). The CDR3 nucleotides read TGTGCCAGCAGCTTCCGTACTAGCGGGATCCGGGCAGATACGCAGTATTTT. Translated, it gives CASSFRTSGIRADTQYF.

The rearrangement links TRBV7-9 to TRBJ2-7; 9 nucleotides match TRBD1. Trimming cost V 1 base and J 5 bases; bases outside gene matches: 6. CDR1 is SEHNR and CDR2 is FQNEAQ in the germline V gene (reference sequence). CDR3 size: 15 residues. The CDR3 DNA reads as TGTGCCAGCAGCTTAGGCAGGACAGGGGATAACGAGCAGTACTTC. This translates into CASSLGRTGDNEQYF.

This chain joins TRBV7-9 and TRBJ1-4; no firm D call. In germline, CDR1 is SEHNR, CDR2 FQNEAQ (reference sequence). V lost 1 base to trimming and J lost 7 bases, with 13 bases between them. There are 15 residues in the CDR3. The CDR3: CASSLVGSWSEKLFF. The CDR3, as DNA: TGTGCCAGCAGCTTAGTGGGGTCTTGGAGTGAAAAACTGTTTTTT.

The chain joins TRBV6-1 to TRBJ2-7, with TRBD1 identical over 10 bases. The V gene's germline CDR1 is MNHNS and CDR2 SASEGT. The CDR3 loop spans 16 amino acids. With 3 bases clipped from V and 3 bases from J, the junction kept 8 bases outside the gene matches. The CDR3 DNA sequence: TGTGCCAGCAGTGACCGGGACAGGGGAAGATTCTACGAGCAGTACTTC. Translating gives CASSDRDRGRFYEQYF.

This clone was detected once. The V gene is TRBV28, the J gene TRBJ2-7; 8 bases fit TRBD2. The ends lost 4 bases at V and 10 bases at J; junction bases unmatched: 6. The CDR3 is made up of 12 amino acids. The germline V gene has CDR1 MDHEN and CDR2 SYDVKM. The CDR3 sequence: CASSSGTRRQYF. In nucleotides, the CDR3 is TGTGCCAGCAGTTCAGGGACTAGGCGACAGTACTTC.

The CDR3 spells CASSLTGSQGAFF. The CDR3 bases are TGTGCCAGCAGCTTAACGGGCAGCCAAGGGGCTTTCTTT. This chain links TRBV7-2 with TRBJ1-1, with D uncertain. V was shortened by 2 bases and J by 11 bases, with 15 bases between the two germline ends. This CDR3 has 13 residues. Germline CDR1 reads SGHTA; CDR2 reads FQGNSA.

This chain joins TRBV5-1 and TRBJ2-6, with 11 bases matching TRBD1. The CDR3 sequence is 19 residues long. Losses at the gene ends were 5 bases for V and 1 base for J; bases not matched to a gene: 11. Germline-derived CDR1 and CDR2 are SGHRS and YFSETQ. The CDR3 DNA is TGCGCCAGCAGTAGGACCCTTGGGACAGGGGGATCTGGGGCCAACGTCCTGACTTTC. It codes for CASSRTLGTGGSGANVLTF.

V usage is TRBV11-2 and J usage is TRBJ2-5, with D perhaps matching TRBD2 (5 bases). Germline loops: CDR1 SGHAT, CDR2 FQNNGV. The CDR3 is 15 amino acids. Trimming cost V 4 bases and J 1 base, with 13 bases left between them. The CDR3 DNA follows: TGTGCCAGCAGCTCACGGGGTAGTGGCCAAGAGACCCAGTACTTC. Protein sequence: CASSSRGSGQETQYF.

This chain connects TRBV9 to TRBJ2-1; TRBD1 might be the D (6 bases). The CDR3 runs 16 residues. Germline values: CDR1 SGDLS, CDR2 YYNGEE. V dropped 0 bases and J dropped 6 bases, with 16 bases sitting between them. CDR3: CASSVVARPTGNEQFF. The CDR3 bases are TGTGCCAGCAGCGTAGTGGCCCGACCGACAGGCAATGAGCAGTTCTTC.

The chain has TRBV28 and TRBJ2-7; the D gene could be TRBD1 or TRBD2 (5 bases each). Trimming shortened V by 6 bases and J by 5 bases, and 14 bases separated the two germline ends. CDR3 size: 13 residues. Looked up from germline, CDR1 is MDHEN and CDR2 is SYDVKM. The DNA of the CDR3 is TGTGCCAGCAGACCCTTTATGGGGGACGAGCAGTACTTC. Its protein is CASRPFMGDEQYF.

The genes are TRBV29-1 and TRBJ1-3; the match to TRBD1 covers 8 bases. V dropped 4 bases and J dropped 0; count of bases not matched to a gene: 2. CDR1 is SQVTM, CDR2 ANQGSEA, per germline. The CDR3 is 14 residues long. CDR3 residues: CSVAGQDSGNTIYF. The CDR3 nucleotides are TGCAGCGTTGCGGGACAGGACTCTGGAAACACCATATATTTT.

This chain joins TRBV15 and TRBJ2-2; tentatively, D is TRBD2 (5 bases). Trimming shortened V by 8 bases and J by 8 bases, and 18 bases separated the two germline ends. The CDR3 covers 14 residues. The germline V gene has CDR1 LNHNV and CDR2 YYDKDF (reference sequence). For the CDR3, the DNA is TGTGCCACCCGGGCCAGCGCGGGTAGAGGGGAGCTGTTTTTT. It specifies CATRASAGRGELFF.

This chain links TRBV7-9 with TRBJ1-3; D possibly corresponds to TRBD1 (5 bases). With 3 bases removed from V and 0 bases from J, the gap between germline ends came to 15 bases. Germline V CDR1 and CDR2: SEHNR, FQNEAQ (reference sequence). The CDR3 consists of 17 residues. The DNA for the CDR3 is TGTGCCAGCAGCTTTTCCTCCGGGACGCGCTCTGGAAACACCATATATTTT. Its translation is CASSFSSGTRSGNTIYF.

The rearrangement links TRBV6-5 to TRBJ1-1; 7 nucleotides match TRBD1. V shed 6 bases and J 11 bases; nucleotides not matched to a gene: 15. This CDR3 has 14 residues. Germline V gene lookup returns CDR1 MNHEY and CDR2 SVGAGI. The CDR3: CASRPDREAYWAFF. The DNA of the CDR3 is TGTGCCAGCAGACCCGACAGGGAGGCTTATTGGGCTTTCTTT.

On this clone itself: One junction end does not reproduce the germline sequence, and a read error may be involved. The chain recombines TRBV7-2 with TRBJ1-1, with 7 bases aligning to TRBD1. Germline V lookup: CDR1 SGHTA, CDR2 FQGNSA. There are 14 residues in the CDR3. The CDR3 DNA follows: TGTGCCAGCAGTTTAGACAGGGTGGTCACTGAAGCTTTCTTT. Translating gives CASSLDRVVTEAFF.

V gene TRBV7-9 combines with J gene TRBJ2-1; a weak D match, TRBD1 (5 bases). Germline loops: CDR1 SEHNR, CDR2 FQNEAQ (reference sequence). The CDR3 is made up of 12 amino acids. Trimming shortened V by 6 bases and J by 9 bases, and 12 bases separated the two germline ends. CDR3 amino acids: CASRKGSGEQFF. The DNA of the CDR3 is TGTGCCAGCAGGAAGGGGTCGGGTGAGCAGTTCTTC.

The chain recombines TRBV10-3 with TRBJ2-3, with 11 bases lining up with TRBD2. The germline CDR1 and CDR2 sequences are ENHRY and SYGVKD. The J segment lost 4 bases and the V segment lost 4 bases, leaving 7 bases of the junction unmatched. The CDR3 is 16 amino acids. CDR3 sequence reads: CAISGIAGGLSDTQYF. The CDR3 DNA follows: TGTGCCATCAGTGGAATAGCGGGAGGGTTATCAGATACGCAGTATTTT.

The chain uses TRBV7-9 and TRBJ2-7; 11 positions agree with TRBD2. Per the germline V gene, CDR1 is SEHNR and CDR2 is FQNEAQ (reference sequence). After removal of 5 bases from V and 3 bases from J, the junction contained 3 bases not matched to a gene. The CDR3 spans 14 residues. The CDR3 loop reads CASSMTSGVYEQYF. The DNA for the CDR3 is TGTGCCAGCAGCATGACTAGCGGGGTCTACGAGCAGTACTTC.

V gene TRBV6-6 combines with J gene TRBJ2-3; D remains unclear. This CDR3 spans 15 amino acids. Germline CDR1 MNHNY, CDR2 SVGAGI (reference sequence). Trimming left V 3 bases short and J 6 bases short, with 16 bases between. CDR3 DNA sequence: TGTGCCAGCAGTTATGGGTCCCCACCTTACGATACGCAGTATTTT. It encodes CASSYGSPPYDTQYF.